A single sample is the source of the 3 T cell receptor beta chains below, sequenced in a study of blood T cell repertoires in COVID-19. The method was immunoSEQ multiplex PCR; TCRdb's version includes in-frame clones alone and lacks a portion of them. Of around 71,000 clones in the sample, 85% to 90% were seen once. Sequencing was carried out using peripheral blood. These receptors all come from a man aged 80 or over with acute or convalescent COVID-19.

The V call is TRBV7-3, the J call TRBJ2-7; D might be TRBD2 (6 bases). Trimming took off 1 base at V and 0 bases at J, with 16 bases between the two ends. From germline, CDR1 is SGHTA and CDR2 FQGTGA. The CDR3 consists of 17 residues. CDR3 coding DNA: TGTGCCAGCAGCTTAAACTCGGGACTGGGGGGCTCCTACGAGCAGTACTTC. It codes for CASSLNSGLGGSYEQYF.

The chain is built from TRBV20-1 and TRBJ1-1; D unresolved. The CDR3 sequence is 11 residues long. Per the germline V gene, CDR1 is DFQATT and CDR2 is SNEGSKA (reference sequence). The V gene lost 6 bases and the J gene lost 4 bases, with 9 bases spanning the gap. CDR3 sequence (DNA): TGCAGTGCCGGGGAGACCACTGAAGCTTTCTTT. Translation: CSAGETTEAFF.

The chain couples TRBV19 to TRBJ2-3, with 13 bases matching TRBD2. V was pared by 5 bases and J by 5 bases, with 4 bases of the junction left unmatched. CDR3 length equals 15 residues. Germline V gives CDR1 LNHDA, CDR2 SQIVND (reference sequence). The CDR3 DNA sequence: TGTGCCAGTAGTGAGGGACTAGCGGGGATAGATACGCAGTATTTT. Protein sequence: CASSEGLAGIDTQYF. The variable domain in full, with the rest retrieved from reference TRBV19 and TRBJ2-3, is DGGITQSPKYLFRKEGQNVTLSCEQNLNHDAMYWYRQDPGQGLRLIYYSQIVNDFQKGDIAEGYSVSREKKESFPLTVTSAQKNPTAFYLCASSEGLAGIDTQYFGPGTRLTVL.